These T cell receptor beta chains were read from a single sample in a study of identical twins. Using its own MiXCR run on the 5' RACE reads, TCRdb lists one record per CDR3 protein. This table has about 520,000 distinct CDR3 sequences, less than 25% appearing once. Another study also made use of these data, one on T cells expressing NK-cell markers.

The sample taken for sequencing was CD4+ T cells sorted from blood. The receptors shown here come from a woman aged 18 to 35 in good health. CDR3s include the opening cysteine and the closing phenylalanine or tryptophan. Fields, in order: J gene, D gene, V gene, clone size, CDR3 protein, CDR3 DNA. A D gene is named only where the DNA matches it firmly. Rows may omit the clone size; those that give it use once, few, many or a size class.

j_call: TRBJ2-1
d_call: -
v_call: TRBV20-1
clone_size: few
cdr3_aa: CSARAYPNEQFF
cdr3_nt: TGCAGTGCTAGGGCGTATCCCAATGAGCAGTTCTTC

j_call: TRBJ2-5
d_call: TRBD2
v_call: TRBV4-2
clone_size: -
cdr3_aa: CASSQDTGLGKGTQYF
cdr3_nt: TGTGCCAGCAGCCAAGATACGGGACTAGGGAAGGGGACCCAGTACTTC

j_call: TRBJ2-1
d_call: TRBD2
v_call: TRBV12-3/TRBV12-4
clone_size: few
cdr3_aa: CASRAREGWNEQFF
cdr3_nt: TGTGCCAGCAGAGCGCGGGAGGGCTGGAATGAGCAGTTCTTC

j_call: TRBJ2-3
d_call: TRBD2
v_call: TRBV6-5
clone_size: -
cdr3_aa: CASSLRGARTDTQYF
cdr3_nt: TGTGCCAGCAGTTTGCGGGGGGCCCGCACAGATACGCAGTATTTT

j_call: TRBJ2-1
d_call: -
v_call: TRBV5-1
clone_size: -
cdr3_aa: CASSLAGGGAEQFF
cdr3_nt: TGCGCCAGCAGCTTGGCTGGGGGGGGGGCCGAGCAGTTCTTC

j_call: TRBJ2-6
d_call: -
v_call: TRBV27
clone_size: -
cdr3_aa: CASRRADSGANVLTF
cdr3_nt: TGTGCCAGTCGACGAGCGGACTCTGGGGCCAACGTCCTGACTTTC

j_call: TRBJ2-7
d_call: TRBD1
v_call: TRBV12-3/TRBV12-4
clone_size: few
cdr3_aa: CASTKRDSYEQYF
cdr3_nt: TGTGCCAGCACTAAACGGGACAGCTACGAGCAGTACTTC

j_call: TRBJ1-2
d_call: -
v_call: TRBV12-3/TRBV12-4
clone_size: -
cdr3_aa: CASSSSLTSGYTF
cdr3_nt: TGTGCCAGCAGTTCCTCGTTAACTAGTGGCTACACCTTC

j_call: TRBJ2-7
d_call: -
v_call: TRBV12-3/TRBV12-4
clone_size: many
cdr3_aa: CASCQMGWRLYEQYF
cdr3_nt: TGTGCCAGCTGCCAGATGGGGTGGCGGCTCTACGAGCAGTACTTC

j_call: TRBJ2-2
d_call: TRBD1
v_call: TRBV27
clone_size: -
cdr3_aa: CASSSTSRGPYTGELFF
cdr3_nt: TGTGCCAGCAGTTCGACCAGTAGGGGGCCCTACACCGGGGAGCTGTTTTTT

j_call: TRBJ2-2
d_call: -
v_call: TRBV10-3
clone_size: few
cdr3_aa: CAITKGPGRGTGELFF
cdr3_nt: TGTGCCATCACCAAAGGACCGGGCCGAGGGACCGGGGAGCTGTTTTTT

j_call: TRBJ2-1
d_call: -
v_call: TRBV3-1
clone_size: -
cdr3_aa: CASRVAGATNEQFF
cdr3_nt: TGTGCCAGCAGGGTGGCAGGGGCGACCAATGAGCAGTTCTTC

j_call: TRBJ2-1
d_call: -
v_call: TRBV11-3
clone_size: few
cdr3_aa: CASSLDQPSYNEQFF
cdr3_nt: TGTGCCAGCAGCTTAGACCAGCCCTCCTACAATGAGCAGTTCTTC

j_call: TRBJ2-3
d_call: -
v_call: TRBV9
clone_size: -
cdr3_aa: CASSVERTDTQYF
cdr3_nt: TGTGCCAGCAGCGTAGAGCGCACAGATACGCAGTATTTT

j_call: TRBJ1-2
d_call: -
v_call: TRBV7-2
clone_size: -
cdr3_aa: CASSYRERVGYTF
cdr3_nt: TGTGCCAGCAGTTACAGGGAGAGGGTGGGCTACACCTTC

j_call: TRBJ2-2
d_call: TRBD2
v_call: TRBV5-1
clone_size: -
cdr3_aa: CASSPRGGRTGELFF
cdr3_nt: TGCGCCAGCAGCCCACGGGGGGGCAGAACCGGGGAGCTGTTTTTT

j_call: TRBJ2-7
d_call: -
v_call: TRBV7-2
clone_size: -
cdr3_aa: CASSLEGTHRYEQYF
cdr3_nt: TGTGCCAGCAGCTTAGAAGGGACTCACCGCTACGAGCAGTACTTC

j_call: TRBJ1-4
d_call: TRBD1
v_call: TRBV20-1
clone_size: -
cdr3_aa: CSARIEHRDRGEKLFF
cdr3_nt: TGCAGTGCTAGAATAGAGCACCGGGACAGGGGTGAAAAACTGTTTTTT

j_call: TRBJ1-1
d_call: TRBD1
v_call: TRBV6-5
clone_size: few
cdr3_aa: CASSYRQGGTEAFF
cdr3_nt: TGTGCCAGCAGTTACCGACAGGGTGGCACTGAAGCTTTCTTT

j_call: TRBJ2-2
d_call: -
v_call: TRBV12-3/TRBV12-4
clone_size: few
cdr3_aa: CASNRGSGTGELFF
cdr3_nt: TGTGCCAGCAACCGGGGTTCGGGCACCGGGGAGCTGTTTTTT

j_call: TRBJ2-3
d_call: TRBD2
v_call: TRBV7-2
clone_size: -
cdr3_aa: CASRRTSGRGGTDTQYF
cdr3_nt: TGTGCCAGCCGCCGGACTAGCGGGAGGGGGGGCACAGATACGCAGTATTTT

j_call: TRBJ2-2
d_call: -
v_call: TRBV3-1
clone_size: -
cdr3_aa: CASIKRRGTGELFF
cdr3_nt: TGTGCCAGCATAAAGAGGAGGGGCACCGGGGAGCTGTTTTTT

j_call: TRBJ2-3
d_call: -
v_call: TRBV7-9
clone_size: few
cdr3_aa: CASSVGNLGADTQYF
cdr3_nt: TGTGCCAGCAGCGTTGGAAATCTTGGGGCAGATACGCAGTATTTT

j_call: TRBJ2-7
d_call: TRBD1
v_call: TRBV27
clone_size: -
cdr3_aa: CASSFSLGQGAYEQYF
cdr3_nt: TGTGCCAGCAGTTTCAGCCTGGGACAGGGGGCGTACGAGCAGTACTTC

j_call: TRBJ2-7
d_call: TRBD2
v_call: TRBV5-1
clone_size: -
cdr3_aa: CASSLAGTSGSYEQYF
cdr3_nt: TGCGCCAGCAGCTTGGCCGGGACTAGCGGTTCCTACGAGCAGTACTTC

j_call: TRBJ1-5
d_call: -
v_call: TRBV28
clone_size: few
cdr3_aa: CASSLRAGSSPQHF
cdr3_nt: TGTGCCAGCAGTTTGAGGGCAGGGAGCTCGCCCCAGCATTTT

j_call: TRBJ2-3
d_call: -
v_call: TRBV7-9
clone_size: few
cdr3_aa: CASGRSDTQYF
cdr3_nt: TGTGCCAGCGGGAGGTCGGATACGCAGTATTTT

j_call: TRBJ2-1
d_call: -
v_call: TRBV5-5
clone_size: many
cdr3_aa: CASSLVQGSTYNEQFF
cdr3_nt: TGTGCCAGCAGCTTGGTTCAGGGGTCTACGTACAATGAGCAGTTCTTC

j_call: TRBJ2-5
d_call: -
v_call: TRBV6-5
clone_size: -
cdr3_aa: CASTRGETQYF
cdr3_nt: TGTGCCAGCACCAGAGGGGAGACCCAGTACTTC

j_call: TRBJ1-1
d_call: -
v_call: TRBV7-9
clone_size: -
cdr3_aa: CASSLEADTEAFF
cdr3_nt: TGTGCCAGCAGCTTAGAGGCCGACACTGAAGCTTTCTTT

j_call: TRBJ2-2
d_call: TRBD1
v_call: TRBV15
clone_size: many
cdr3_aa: CATSLRRQGTGELFF
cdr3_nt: TGTGCCACCAGCCTACGCCGACAGGGCACCGGGGAGCTGTTTTTT

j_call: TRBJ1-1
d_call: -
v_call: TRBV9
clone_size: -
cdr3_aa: CASSVNGRETEAFF
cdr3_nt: TGTGCCAGCAGCGTAAACGGAAGGGAGACTGAAGCTTTCTTT

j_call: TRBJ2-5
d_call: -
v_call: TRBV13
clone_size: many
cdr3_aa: CASSLRTRRETQYF
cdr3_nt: TGTGCCAGCAGCCTACGGACAAGGCGTGAGACCCAGTACTTC

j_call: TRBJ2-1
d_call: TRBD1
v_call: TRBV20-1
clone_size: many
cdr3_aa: CGGQGVINEQFF
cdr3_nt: TGCGGGGGACAGGGTGTGATCAATGAGCAGTTCTTC

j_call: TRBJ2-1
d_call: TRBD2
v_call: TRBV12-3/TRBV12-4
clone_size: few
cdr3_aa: CASSHWTSGRALGYNEQFF
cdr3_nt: TGTGCCAGCAGTCACTGGACTAGCGGGAGGGCCCTCGGCTACAATGAGCAGTTCTTC

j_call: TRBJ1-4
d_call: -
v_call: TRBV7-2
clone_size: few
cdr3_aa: CASSPTGGAAEKLFF
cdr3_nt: TGTGCCAGCAGCCCCACGGGGGGGGCGGCCGAAAAACTGTTTTTT

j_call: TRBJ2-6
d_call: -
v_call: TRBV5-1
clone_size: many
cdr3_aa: CASSRGLSGANVLTF
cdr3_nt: TGCGCCAGCAGCCGAGGGCTCTCTGGGGCCAACGTCCTGACTTTC

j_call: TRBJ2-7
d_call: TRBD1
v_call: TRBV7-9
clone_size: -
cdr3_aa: CASSSRDSSYEQYF
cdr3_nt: TGTGCCAGCAGCTCCCGGGACAGCTCCTACGAGCAGTACTTC

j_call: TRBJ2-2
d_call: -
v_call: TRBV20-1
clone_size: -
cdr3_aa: CSARATPTGELFF
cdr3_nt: TGCAGTGCTAGGGCGACACCCACCGGGGAGCTGTTTTTT